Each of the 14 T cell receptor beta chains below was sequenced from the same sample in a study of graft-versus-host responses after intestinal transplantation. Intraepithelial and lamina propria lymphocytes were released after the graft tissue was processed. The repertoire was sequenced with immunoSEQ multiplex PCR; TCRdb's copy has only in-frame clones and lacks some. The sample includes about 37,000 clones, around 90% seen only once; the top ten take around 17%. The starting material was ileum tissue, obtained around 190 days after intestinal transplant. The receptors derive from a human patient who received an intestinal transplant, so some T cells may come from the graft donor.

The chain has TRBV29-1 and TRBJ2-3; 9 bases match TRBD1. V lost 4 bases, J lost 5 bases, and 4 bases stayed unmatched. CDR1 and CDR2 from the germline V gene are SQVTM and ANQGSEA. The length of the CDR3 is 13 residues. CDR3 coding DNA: TGCAGCGTTGGGACAGGGGTGGAAGATACGCAGTATTTT. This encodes CSVGTGVEDTQYF.

This CDR3 reads CASSLAGQGPNGGEQYF. CDR3 in DNA: TGTGCCAGCAGCTTAGCTGGACAGGGGCCTAACGGAGGGGAGCAGTACTTC. The chain combines TRBV7-6 with TRBJ2-7, with 9 bases fitting TRBD1. Germline CDR1 is SGHVS and CDR2 is FNYEAQ. With V trimmed by 0 bases and J by 7 bases, 13 bases remained unmatched. The CDR3 loop spans 17 amino acids.

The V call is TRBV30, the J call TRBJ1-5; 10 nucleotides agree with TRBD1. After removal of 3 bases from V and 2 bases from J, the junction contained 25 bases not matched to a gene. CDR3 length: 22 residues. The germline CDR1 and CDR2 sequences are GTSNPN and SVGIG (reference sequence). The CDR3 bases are TGTGCCTGGAGCCCACGCGTCCGTGGGACAGGGGAAGGATTTGTTGGCAATCAGCCCCAGCATTTT. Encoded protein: CAWSPRVRGTGEGFVGNQPQHF.

The CDR3: CASSLEALWSSYNEQFF. CDR3 DNA: TGCGCCAGCAGCTTGGAAGCATTATGGAGCTCCTACAATGAGCAGTTCTTC. V usage is TRBV5-1 and J usage is TRBJ2-1, with D unresolved. Per germline, CDR1 SGHRS and CDR2 YFSETQ. The CDR3 runs 17 residues. V gave up 0 bases and J gave up 0 bases, with 13 bases separating them.

This CDR3 is CASSSYAGRGLAGPPGAPPLFF. CDR3 DNA sequence: TGTGCCAGCAGTTCCTACGCGGGCAGGGGACTAGCGGGCCCACCCGGTGCCCCCCCCCTGTTTTTT. The chain combines TRBV28 with TRBJ2-2, with 12 bases aligning to TRBD2. Germline CDR1 MDHEN, CDR2 SYDVKM. V was clipped by 4 bases and J by 14 bases; unmatched bases: 32. The CDR3 loop spans 22 amino acids.

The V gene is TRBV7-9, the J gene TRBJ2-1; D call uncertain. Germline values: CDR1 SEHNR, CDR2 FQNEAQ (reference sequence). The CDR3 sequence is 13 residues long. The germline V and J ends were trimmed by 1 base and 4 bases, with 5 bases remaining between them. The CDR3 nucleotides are TGTGCCAGCAGCTTAGTGGGGTACAATGAGCAGTTCTTC. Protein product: CASSLVGYNEQFF.

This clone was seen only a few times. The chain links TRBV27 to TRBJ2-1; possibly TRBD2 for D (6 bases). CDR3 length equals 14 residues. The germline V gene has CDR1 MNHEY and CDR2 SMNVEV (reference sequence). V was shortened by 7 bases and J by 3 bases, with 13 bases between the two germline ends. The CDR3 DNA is TGTGCCAGCAAGGAGGGAGAGGACTACAATGAGCAGTTCTTC. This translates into CASKEGEDYNEQFF.

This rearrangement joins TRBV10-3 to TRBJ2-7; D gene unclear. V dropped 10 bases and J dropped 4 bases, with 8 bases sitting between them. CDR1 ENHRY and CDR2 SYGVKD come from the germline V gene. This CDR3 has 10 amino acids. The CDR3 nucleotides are TGTGCCAATGAGACGTACGAGCAGTACTTC. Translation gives CANETYEQYF.

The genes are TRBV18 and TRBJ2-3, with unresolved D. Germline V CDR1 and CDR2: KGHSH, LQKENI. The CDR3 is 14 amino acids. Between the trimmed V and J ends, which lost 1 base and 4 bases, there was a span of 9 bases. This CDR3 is CASSPLSNSDTQYF. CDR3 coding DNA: TGTGCCAGCTCACCACTCTCGAACTCAGATACGCAGTATTTT.

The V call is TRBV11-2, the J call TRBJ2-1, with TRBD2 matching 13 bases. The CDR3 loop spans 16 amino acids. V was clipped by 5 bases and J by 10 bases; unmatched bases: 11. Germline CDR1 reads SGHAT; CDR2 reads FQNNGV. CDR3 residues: CASSRRTSGSFSEQFF. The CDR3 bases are TGTGCCAGCAGCCGTAGGACTAGCGGGAGTTTCTCCGAGCAGTTCTTC.

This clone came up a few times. CDR3 amino acids: CASSNVGQPQHF. CDR3 bases: TGTGCCAGCAGCAACGTCGGTCAGCCCCAGCATTTT. The chain carries TRBV2 and TRBJ1-5; D is ambiguous. The V gene lost 6 bases and the J gene lost 6 bases, with 9 bases spanning the gap. From germline, CDR1 is SNHLY and CDR2 FYNNEI. The length of the CDR3 is 12 residues. The full variable domain, in which reference TRBV2 and TRBJ1-5 provide the parts outside the CDR3, is EPEVTQTPSHQVTQMGQEVILRCVPISNHLYFYWYRQILGQKVEFLVSFYNNEISEKSEIFDDQFSVERPDGSNFTLKIRSTKLEDSAMYFCASSNVGQPQHFGDGTRLSIL.

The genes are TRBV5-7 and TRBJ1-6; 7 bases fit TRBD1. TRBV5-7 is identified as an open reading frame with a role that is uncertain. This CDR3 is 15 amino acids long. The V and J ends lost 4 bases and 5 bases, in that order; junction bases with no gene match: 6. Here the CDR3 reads CASSGGTANNSPLHF. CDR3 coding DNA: TGTGCCAGCAGCGGCGGGACAGCAAATAATTCACCCCTCCACTTT.

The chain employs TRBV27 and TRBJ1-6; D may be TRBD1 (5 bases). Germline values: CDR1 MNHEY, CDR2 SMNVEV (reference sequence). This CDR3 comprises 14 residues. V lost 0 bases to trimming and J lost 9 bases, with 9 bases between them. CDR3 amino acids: CASSLSTGRSPLHF. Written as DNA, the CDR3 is TGTGCCAGCAGTTTATCGACGGGACGTTCACCCCTCCACTTT.

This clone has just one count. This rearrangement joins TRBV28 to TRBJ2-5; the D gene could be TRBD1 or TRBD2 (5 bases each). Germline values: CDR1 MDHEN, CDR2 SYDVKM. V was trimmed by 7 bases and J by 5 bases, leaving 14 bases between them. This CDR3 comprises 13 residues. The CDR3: CASTERWGETQYF. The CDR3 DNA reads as TGTGCCAGCACCGAAAGGTGGGGGGAGACCCAGTACTTC.